The next 31 T cell receptor beta chains were all read from a single sample in a study of control samples from healthy donors and cancer patients. Clones were read by immunoSEQ multiplex PCR, and TCRdb kept only the in-frame ones, dropping some. The repertoire holds some 120,000 clones, with about 95% as singletons. Sequencing was performed on blood. Receptors originate from a man aged 30 to 45 in good health.

This clone was recorded once. The V and J genes are TRBV12-3 or TRBV12-4 and TRBJ1-2; D is possibly TRBD1 (5 bases). CDR3 length: 13 residues. The V end lost 8 bases, the J end lost 2 bases, and 12 bases lay between the germline ends. In DNA, the CDR3 is TGTGCCAGCGAGTTCCAGGGAAACTATGGCTACACCTTC. Amino acid sequence: CASEFQGNYGYTF.

The J gene is TRBJ2-1, the V gene TRBV6-4, with TRBD2 matching over 9 bases. J was trimmed by 3 bases and V by 7 bases; bases with no gene match: 4. Germline-derived CDR1 and CDR2 are MRHNA and SNTAGT. The CDR3 length is 14 residues. The CDR3 sequence is CASKRGGDYNEQFF. CDR3 coding DNA: TGTGCCAGCAAACGCGGGGGGGACTACAATGAGCAGTTCTTC.

This clone was seen once. This chain joins TRBV29-1 and TRBJ2-2, with 13 bases aligning to TRBD2. This CDR3 has 17 amino acids. The germline CDR1 and CDR2 sequences are SQVTM and ANQGSEA. V gave up 4 bases and J gave up 0 bases; unmatched junction bases: 5. The CDR3 loop reads CSVGGLAGPPNTGELFF. For the CDR3, the DNA is TGCAGCGTTGGGGGACTAGCGGGGCCCCCGAACACCGGGGAGCTGTTTTTT.

The rearrangement uses TRBV7-2 and TRBJ2-2; TRBD1 matches at 7 bases. Germline CDR1 SGHTA, CDR2 FQGNSA. V trimming: 2 bases; J trimming: 7 bases; junction bases outside the gene matches: 7. The CDR3 contains 15 residues. The chain's CDR3 is CASSLRQGVNGELFF. The CDR3 bases are TGTGCCAGCAGCTTACGGCAGGGGGTTAACGGGGAGCTGTTTTTT.

V is TRBV3-1 (or the pseudogene TRBV3-2) and J is TRBJ2-3, with 9 bases aligning to TRBD2. V was clipped by 6 bases and J by 6 bases; unmatched bases: 10. Germline loops: CDR1 LGHDT, CDR2 YNNKEL (reference sequence). The CDR3 consists of 15 residues. CDR3 protein: CASSPPSGGLDTQYF. In DNA form, the CDR3 reads TGTGCCAGCAGTCCCCCGAGCGGGGGGTTGGATACGCAGTATTTT.

The rearrangement links TRBV2 to TRBJ1-6; perhaps TRBD1 as D (5 bases). The germline CDR1 and CDR2 sequences are SNHLY and FYNNEI. V was trimmed by 6 bases and J by 6 bases, leaving 9 bases between them. The CDR3 is made up of 13 amino acids. CDR3 sequence: CASRWQGNSPLHF. In DNA, the CDR3 is TGTGCCAGCAGGTGGCAGGGTAATTCACCCCTCCACTTT.

The genes are TRBV27 and TRBJ2-5, with D unclear. Trimming took off 4 bases at V and 1 base at J, with 4 bases between the two ends. Germline V gene lookup returns CDR1 MNHEY and CDR2 SMNVEV (reference sequence). The CDR3 contains 12 residues. The CDR3, as DNA: TGTGCCAGCAGTTCCGGCCAAGAGACCCAGTACTTC. Its translation is CASSSGQETQYF.

The chain employs TRBV6-1 and TRBJ2-2; D not resolved. Trimming cost V 2 bases and J 0 bases, with 19 bases left between them. The CDR3 length is 19 residues. Germline V gene data show CDR1 as MNHNS and CDR2 as SASEGT. DNA of the CDR3: TGTGCCAGCAGTGAAAGAACAGCCCTAAAGATTGCGAACACCGGGGAGCTGTTTTTT. Its protein is CASSERTALKIANTGELFF.

The chain employs TRBV18 and TRBJ2-5, with D perhaps TRBD1 (6 bases). The CDR3 is made up of 14 amino acids. Trimming took 3 bases from V and 4 from J, leaving 12 bases between them. The germline CDR1 and CDR2 sequences are KGHSH and LQKENI. The CDR3 DNA reads as TGTGCCAGCTCACCGGGACAACCGAGAGAGACCCAGTACTTC. Amino acids: CASSPGQPRETQYF. The full variable domain, rest sourced from reference TRBV18 and TRBJ2-5, is NAGVMQNPRHLVRRRGQEARLRCSPMKGHSHVYWYRQLPEEGLKFMVYLQKENIIDESGMPKERFSAEFPKEGPSILRIQQVVRGDSAAYFCASSPGQPRETQYFGPGTRLLVL.

J is TRBJ1-2 and V is TRBV3-1 (or the pseudogene TRBV3-2), with 7 bases aligning to TRBD1. V trimming: 4 bases; J trimming: 5 bases; junction bases outside the gene matches: 4. The CDR3 sequence is 13 residues long. Germline V gene data show CDR1 as LGHDT and CDR2 as YNNKEL (reference sequence). CDR3 region: CASSPRTGYGYTF. For the CDR3, the DNA is TGTGCCAGCAGCCCACGGACAGGATATGGCTACACCTTC.

This chain's CDR3 is CASRDGAEAFF. CDR3 nucleotides: TGTGCCAGCAGGGACGGGGCTGAAGCTTTCTTT. V is TRBV6-6 and J is TRBJ1-1; D ambiguous. This CDR3 is 11 amino acids long. Germline assignment: CDR1 MNHNY and CDR2 SVGAGI (reference sequence). V shed 6 bases and J shed 6 bases, with 8 bases lying between them.

This rearrangement joins TRBV6-2 or TRBV6-3 to TRBJ1-5; no firm D call. The CDR3 covers 16 residues. Germline CDR1 is MNHEY and CDR2 is SVGEGT. Trimming removed 0 bases from V and 0 bases from J, with 9 bases in between. The CDR3 region is CASSYSRGDSNQPQHF. The DNA for the CDR3 is TGTGCCAGCAGTTACTCGCGAGGAGATAGCAATCAGCCCCAGCATTTT.

This clone was observed a handful of times. This chain joins TRBV7-2 and TRBJ1-2, with D maybe TRBD1 (5 bases). V was pared by 5 bases and J by 4 bases, with 17 bases between. The CDR3 spans 15 residues. Germline V gene data show CDR1 as SGHTA and CDR2 as FQGNSA. Here the CDR3 DNA reads TGTGCCAGCAGCACCGGGGAGGGGTTCAGCTATGGCTACACCTTC. This encodes CASSTGEGFSYGYTF. The full variable domain, completed using reference TRBV7-2 and TRBJ1-2, is GAGVSQSPSNKVTEKGKDVELRCDPISGHTALYWYRQSLGQGLEFLIYFQGNSAPDKSGLPSDRFSAERTGGSVSTLTIQRTQQEDSAVYLCASSTGEGFSYGYTFGSGTRLTVV.

This clone was seen just once. The chain combines TRBV15 with TRBJ1-5, with a possible D match to TRBD1 (5 bases). V lost 6 bases, J lost 1 base, and 13 bases lay in between. The CDR3 runs 15 residues. Germline CDR1 LNHNV, CDR2 YYDKDF (reference sequence). This CDR3 reads CATSLSRGSNQPQHF. In DNA, the CDR3 is TGTGCCACCAGTTTATCGCGGGGGAGCAATCAGCCCCAGCATTTT.

This clone was recorded once. This chain connects TRBV7-9 to TRBJ2-2, with D possibly being TRBD1 or TRBD2 (6 bases each). V gave up 1 base and J gave up 4 bases, with 10 bases separating them. Germline V CDR1 and CDR2: SEHNR, FQNEAQ (reference sequence). The CDR3 is 15 residues long. CDR3: CASSLGGALTGELFF. CDR3 bases: TGTGCCAGCAGCTTAGGGGGGGCCCTCACCGGGGAGCTGTTTTTT.

The V call is TRBV7-2, the J call TRBJ1-2; D not certain. Germline V gives CDR1 SGHTA, CDR2 FQGNSA. V lost 3 bases and J 0 bases, leaving 8 bases between the germline ends. CDR3 length: 14 residues. CDR3 DNA: TGTGCCAGCAGCTTCGCATTCGCTAACTATGGCTACACCTTC. Translating gives CASSFAFANYGYTF.

As DNA, the CDR3 is TGTGCCAGCAGTCCACAGGGAAGCTCTGGAAACACCATATATTTT. Translated: CASSPQGSSGNTIYF. The chain uses TRBV27 and TRBJ1-3; D is perhaps TRBD1 (6 bases). With 5 bases removed from V and 0 bases from J, the gap between germline ends came to 11 bases. The CDR3 length is 15 residues. Germline lookup yields CDR1 MNHEY and CDR2 SMNVEV (reference sequence).

As DNA, the CDR3 is TGTGCCAGCAGCTTAGTCCCCTACGAGCAGTACTTC. Residues: CASSLVPYEQYF. The chain couples TRBV7-9 to TRBJ2-7; D remains ambiguous. Germline CDR1 reads SEHNR; CDR2 reads FQNEAQ (reference sequence). The CDR3 contains 12 residues. Trimming stripped 1 base from V and 2 bases from J, with 3 bases between.

This sequence joins TRBV28 and TRBJ1-3; 11 bases are shared with TRBD1. V lost 5 bases to trimming and J lost 7 bases; unmatched junction nucleotides: 10. The germline V gene encodes CDR1 MDHEN and CDR2 SYDVKM. CDR3 length: 16 residues. The CDR3 loop is CASSLLPGQGENTIYF. The CDR3, as DNA: TGTGCCAGCAGTCTCCTCCCGGGACAGGGGGAGAACACCATATATTTT.

The chain uses TRBV7-2 and TRBJ2-2; 10 bases are a match to TRBD1. The V gene's germline CDR1 is SGHTA and CDR2 FQGNSA. V shed 8 bases, J shed 8 bases, and the junction held 8 bases outside the gene matches. The CDR3 covers 14 residues. The CDR3 sequence is CASDPTGGAGELFF. The CDR3 bases are TGTGCCAGCGACCCGACAGGGGGCGCAGGGGAGCTGTTTTTT.

This clone was counted between two and nine times. The chain links TRBV27 to TRBJ1-3; no firm D call. This CDR3 is built from 15 residues. Germline values: CDR1 MNHEY, CDR2 SMNVEV (reference sequence). Deletions cut 2 bases from V and 4 bases from J, with 12 bases between. The CDR3 region is CASSLGSGAGNTIYF. DNA for the CDR3: TGTGCCAGCAGTTTAGGGTCAGGCGCAGGAAACACCATATATTTT.

As for this clone: This sample also contains other DNA sequences that code for the same CDR3. The chain has TRBV27 and TRBJ2-7; D gene unclear. V was clipped by 4 bases and J by 3 bases, with 4 bases between them. The CDR3 extends over 11 amino acids. The V gene's germline CDR1 is MNHEY and CDR2 SMNVEV (reference sequence). The DNA for the CDR3 is TGTGCCAGCAGTTCAGGCTACGAGCAGTACTTC. Translation: CASSSGYEQYF.

This clone was detected a few times. V gene TRBV19 combines with J gene TRBJ1-3; D call uncertain. CDR1 LNHDA and CDR2 SQIVND come from the germline V gene (reference sequence). The CDR3 is 11 residues long. Trimming removed 3 bases at V and 4 bases at J, with 1 base between. CDR3 residues: CASSIGNTIYF. DNA of the CDR3: TGTGCCAGTAGTATCGGAAACACCATATATTTT.

There are a few counts of this clone. V usage is TRBV2 and J usage is TRBJ1-3; TRBD1 is a possible D gene (5 bases). Trimming removed 8 bases from V and 7 bases from J, with 15 bases in between. The V gene's germline CDR1 is SNHLY and CDR2 FYNNEI. The length of the CDR3 is 13 residues. For the CDR3, the DNA is TGTGCCAGCGCTGGGGGTTTCGCGAACACCATATATTTT. Its translation: CASAGGFANTIYF.

In DNA, the CDR3 is TGCGCCAGCAGGGGGACAGGGAATAGCAATCAGCCCCAGCATTTT. Residues: CASRGTGNSNQPQHF. V gene TRBV10-2 combines with J gene TRBJ1-5; 9 nucleotides match TRBD1. The germline V gene encodes CDR1 WSHSY and CDR2 SAAADI. Unmatched junction bases numbered 3, after V lost 6 bases and J lost 0 bases. The CDR3 extends over 15 amino acids.

V usage is TRBV9 and J usage is TRBJ2-7; D not resolved. There are 13 residues in the CDR3. Trimming left V 0 bases short and J 7 bases short, with 11 bases between. Germline CDR1 is SGDLS and CDR2 is YYNGEE. CDR3 sequence (DNA): TGTGCCAGCAGCGTAGCCCCGGAGTCGGAGCAGTACTTC. It yields the protein CASSVAPESEQYF.

This rearrangement joins TRBV6-5 to TRBJ2-4; D ambiguous. V shed 4 bases and J shed 7 bases, with 14 bases lying between them. CDR1 MNHEY and CDR2 SVGAGI come from the germline V gene. The length of the CDR3 is 14 residues. CDR3 DNA sequence: TGTGCCAGCAGTTTCGGACGGAGCCGGAACATTCAGTACTTC. Protein product: CASSFGRSRNIQYF.

CDR3 in DNA: TGTGCCAGCAGTTACTCGAACCACGGGGAGCTGTTTTTT. Its protein product is CASSYSNHGELFF. The chain carries TRBV6-5 and TRBJ2-2; D unresolved. Germline assignment: CDR1 MNHEY and CDR2 SVGAGI. The CDR3 consists of 13 residues. Trimming removed 0 bases at V and 7 bases at J, with 6 bases between.

The rearrangement links TRBV27 to TRBJ1-3; D is unclear. The CDR3 loop spans 14 amino acids. Trimming took 0 bases from V and 2 from J, leaving 5 bases between them. CDR1 and CDR2 (germline): MNHEY, SMNVEV (reference sequence). DNA for the CDR3: TGTGCCAGCAGTTTATCAGGGACTGGAAACACCATATATTTT. Protein product: CASSLSGTGNTIYF.

As for this clone: Other DNA sequences in the same sample also yield this CDR3. As DNA, the CDR3 is TGTGCCAGCAGCTTTGGGGGGAATCAGCCCCAGCATTTT. It yields the protein CASSFGGNQPQHF. The chain employs TRBV7-2 and TRBJ1-5, with D perhaps matching TRBD1 (5 bases). From germline, CDR1 is SGHTA and CDR2 FQGNSA. There are 13 residues in the CDR3. Trimming took 3 bases from V and 4 from J, leaving 7 bases between them. The whole variable domain, remainder taken from reference TRBV7-2 and TRBJ1-5, is GAGVSQSPSNKVTEKGKDVELRCDPISGHTALYWYRQSLGQGLEFLIYFQGNSAPDKSGLPSDRFSAERTGGSVSTLTIQRTQQEDSAVYLCASSFGGNQPQHFGDGTRLSIL.

The gene calls are TRBV30 and TRBJ2-3, with D possibly matching TRBD2 (6 bases). The germline CDR1 and CDR2 sequences are GTSNPN and SVGIG (reference sequence). The V end lost 1 base, the J end lost 5 bases, and 16 bases lay between the germline ends. This CDR3 has 15 residues. CDR3 residues: CAWSAGTARGDTQYF. CDR3 nucleotide sequence: TGTGCCTGGAGTGCCGGGACTGCGCGTGGAGATACGCAGTATTTT.